This TCR beta chain derives from a study of OX40 agonist ivuxolimab in advanced cancers. TCRdb's table, derived via immunoSEQ multiplex PCR, lists solely in-frame clones and lacks some. Here the sample spans about 31,000 clones, around three quarters being singletons. With 3 bases clipped from V and 2 bases from J, the junction kept 3 bases outside the gene matches. The CDR3 has 14 residues. CDR1 and CDR2 (germline): SGHAT, FQNNGV. The TCR originated in an adult with an advanced solid tumor such as melanoma, head and neck, liver or kidney cancer. The material sequenced was CD4+ or CD8+ T cells sorted from blood, taken in a trial of the OX40 agonist ivuxolimab. The chain uses TRBV11-2 and TRBJ1-2; 7 bases map to TRBD1. CDR3 in DNA: TGTGCCAGCAGCTTGACAGGGAAGAACTATGGCTACACCTTC. This gives the protein CASSLTGKNYGYTF.